The 17 T cell receptor beta chains below come from one sample, sequenced in a study of T cell responses to AZD1222 COVID-19 vaccine. Only in-frame clones appear in the TCRdb table, and some are missing; sequencing was by immunoSEQ multiplex PCR. The sample shows about 150,000 clones, 85% to 95% of them seen only once. Sequenced material: peripheral blood, taken on day 0 of AZD1222 vaccination. Receptors originate from an adult in good health.

This rearrangement joins TRBV4-1 to TRBJ2-2; D may correspond to TRBD1 or TRBD2 (7 bases each). V shed 4 bases and J shed 4 bases, with 16 bases lying between them. The CDR3 covers 16 residues. The germline gives CDR1 MGHRA, CDR2 YSYEKL. The CDR3, as DNA: TGCGCCAGCAGCCCGCGACAGGGAGGGACCACCGGGGAGCTGTTTTTT. Amino acid sequence: CASSPRQGGTTGELFF.

This clone has a handful of counts. The gene calls are TRBV5-1 and TRBJ2-5, with 10 bases matching TRBD2. Germline CDR1 SGHRS, CDR2 YFSETQ. The CDR3 contains 13 residues. The V and J ends lost 4 bases and 5 bases, in that order; junction bases with no gene match: 2. The DNA for the CDR3 is TGCGCCAGCAGCCAGGGACTAGCGGAGACCCAGTACTTC. This codes for CASSQGLAETQYF.

This chain connects TRBV27 to TRBJ2-6, with D tentatively TRBD2 (7 bases). The germline CDR1 and CDR2 sequences are MNHEY and SMNVEV (reference sequence). CDR3 length: 18 amino acids. Trimming took 4 bases from V and 4 from J, leaving 20 bases between them. In DNA form, the CDR3 reads TGTGCCAGCAGTTGGGGAGCCCCCGGGGGGCTAGGGGCCAACGTCCTGACTTTC. It translates to CASSWGAPGGLGANVLTF.

The chain couples TRBV7-2 to TRBJ2-3, with 8 bases that match TRBD1. Germline loops: CDR1 SGHTA, CDR2 FQGNSA. The CDR3 totals 16 residues. After removal of 5 bases from V and 4 bases from J, the junction contained 11 bases not matched to a gene. The CDR3 loop is CASSLYMYRGADTQYF. The CDR3 DNA reads TGTGCCAGCAGCCTCTACATGTACAGGGGGGCAGATACGCAGTATTTT.

Only one count was recorded for this clone. In nucleotides, the CDR3 is TGTGCCAGCAGTGGTAGTTACAATGAGCAGTTCTTC. Residues: CASSGSYNEQFF. The chain couples TRBV28 to TRBJ2-1; unclear D gene. The V end lost 5 bases, the J end lost 4 bases, and 6 bases lay between the germline ends. CDR3 length: 12 residues. Germline lookup yields CDR1 MDHEN and CDR2 SYDVKM.

The chain couples TRBV5-6 to TRBJ2-3; D is perhaps TRBD2 (5 bases). The germline CDR1 and CDR2 sequences are SGHDT and YYEEEE. This CDR3 is 17 amino acids long. V lost 0 bases and J lost 5, with 19 bases in between. This CDR3 reads CASSLARTASLKDTQYF. For the CDR3, the DNA is TGTGCCAGCAGCTTGGCCCGGACGGCTAGCCTGAAAGATACGCAGTATTTT.

The CDR3 coding sequence is TGTGCCAGCAGCGTCGACAGCCAAGGAAACACCATATATTTT. Its translation: CASSVDSQGNTIYF. V gene TRBV9 combines with J gene TRBJ1-3, with D possibly TRBD1 on 5 matching bases. This CDR3 has 14 amino acids. V was pared by 2 bases and J by 4 bases, with 10 bases between. Germline CDR1 reads SGDLS; CDR2 reads YYNGEE.

The rearrangement links TRBV3-1 (or the pseudogene TRBV3-2) to TRBJ2-7; D uncertain. V lost 4 bases and J 0 bases, leaving 13 bases between the germline ends. CDR3 length equals 15 residues. Germline values: CDR1 LGHDT, CDR2 YNNKEL (reference sequence). The CDR3 region has the DNA TGTGCCAGCAGCCTATCACAAGGGTCCTCCTACGAGCAGTACTTC. Translation: CASSLSQGSSYEQYF.

The chain employs TRBV30 and TRBJ2-7, with a possible D match to TRBD1 (6 bases). Germline V gives CDR1 GTSNPN, CDR2 SVGIG (reference sequence). The CDR3 covers 14 residues. V shed 3 bases and J shed 0 bases, with 12 bases lying between them. CDR3: CAWRGQGSSYEQYF. In DNA, the CDR3 is TGTGCCTGGAGAGGGCAGGGGAGCTCCTACGAGCAGTACTTC.

The genes are TRBV25-1 and TRBJ1-2; D is possibly TRBD1 (5 bases). Germline CDR1 MGHDK, CDR2 SYGVNS. This CDR3 is built from 12 residues. Trimming took 3 bases from V and 7 from J, leaving 9 bases between them. The DNA for the CDR3 is TGTGCCAGCAGTGATATGGGGCCTGGCTACACCTTC. It specifies CASSDMGPGYTF.

The chain couples TRBV11-2 to TRBJ1-2, with D maybe TRBD1 (5 bases). The V gene lost 0 bases and the J gene lost 0 bases, with 11 bases spanning the gap. The CDR3 extends over 16 amino acids. Germline CDR1 SGHAT, CDR2 FQNNGV. This CDR3 is CASSLEGAGTNYGYTF. In DNA form, the CDR3 reads TGTGCCAGCAGCTTAGAGGGCGCAGGGACTAACTATGGCTACACCTTC.

The genes are TRBV6-2 or TRBV6-3 and TRBJ1-5, with D unresolved. Germline values: CDR1 MNHEY, CDR2 SVGEGT. V was clipped by 0 bases and J by 2 bases, with 5 bases between them. The length of the CDR3 is 14 residues. This CDR3 is CASSYSSGNQPQHF. For the CDR3, the DNA is TGTGCCAGCAGTTACTCGAGCGGCAATCAGCCCCAGCATTTT.

The chain carries TRBV2 and TRBJ1-3; 7 nucleotides line up with TRBD1. Germline CDR1 is SNHLY and CDR2 is FYNNEI. Trimming took 5 bases from V and 4 from J; bases not matched to a gene: 5. The CDR3 runs to 14 residues. This chain's CDR3 is CASSQTGWGNTIYF. The CDR3 DNA follows: TGTGCCAGCAGTCAGACAGGGTGGGGAAACACCATATATTTT.

The genes are TRBV6-1 and TRBJ1-2; D call uncertain. The CDR3 runs 14 residues. Germline assignment: CDR1 MNHNS and CDR2 SASEGT. Deletions cut 1 base from V and 5 bases from J, with 11 bases between. CDR3 sequence reads: CASSEGVSFYGYTF. In nucleotides, the CDR3 is TGTGCCAGCAGTGAAGGGGTCAGTTTTTATGGCTACACCTTC.

The table lists this clone with a few counts. The V and J genes are TRBV11-2 and TRBJ2-3; D remains ambiguous. V was clipped by 3 bases and J by 4 bases, with 8 bases between them. CDR3 length equals 13 residues. Germline values: CDR1 SGHAT, CDR2 FQNNGV. This CDR3 reads CASSLLGSDTQYF. The CDR3 coding sequence is TGTGCCAGCAGCTTGCTAGGGTCAGATACGCAGTATTTT.

V and J are TRBV7-9 and TRBJ1-1; maybe TRBD1 (5 bases). V was cut by 4 bases and J by 0 bases, with 15 bases left in between. Looked up from germline, CDR1 is SEHNR and CDR2 is FQNEAQ (reference sequence). This CDR3 region has 16 residues. The CDR3, as DNA: TGTGCCAGCAGCTCGACTCTTGCAGGGCTGAACACTGAAGCTTTCTTT. Residues: CASSSTLAGLNTEAFF.

This chain connects TRBV7-8 to TRBJ1-6; no clear D gene. This CDR3 has 12 amino acids. Germline V CDR1 and CDR2: SGHVS, FQNEAQ. Deletions cut 5 bases from V and 7 bases from J, with 6 bases between. As DNA, the CDR3 is TGTGCCAGCAGCGATACCAATTCACCCCTCCACTTT. Amino acids: CASSDTNSPLHF.